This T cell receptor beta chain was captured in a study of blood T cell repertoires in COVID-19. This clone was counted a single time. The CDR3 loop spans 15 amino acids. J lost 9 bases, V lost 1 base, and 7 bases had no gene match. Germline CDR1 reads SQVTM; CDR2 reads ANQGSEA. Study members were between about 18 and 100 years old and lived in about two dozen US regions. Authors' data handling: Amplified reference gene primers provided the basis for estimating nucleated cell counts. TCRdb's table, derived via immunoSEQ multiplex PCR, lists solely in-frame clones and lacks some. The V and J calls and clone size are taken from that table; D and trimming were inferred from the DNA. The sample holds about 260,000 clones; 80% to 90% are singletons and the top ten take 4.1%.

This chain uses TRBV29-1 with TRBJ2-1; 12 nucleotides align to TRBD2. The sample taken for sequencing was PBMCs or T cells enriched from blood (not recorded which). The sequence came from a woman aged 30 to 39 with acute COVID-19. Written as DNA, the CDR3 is TGCAGCGTTGAAGGACTAGCGGGAGATGGGGGTGAGCAGTTCTTC. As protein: CSVEGLAGDGGEQFF.